Below are 26 T cell receptor beta chains sequenced from a single sample in a study of OX40 agonist ivuxolimab in advanced cancers. Sequencing was performed with immunoSEQ multiplex PCR; in TCRdb, only in-frame clones are kept and a portion is missing. The sample shows tens of thousands of clones, approximately 87% of them seen only once. The specimen comprised CD4+ or CD8+ T cells sorted from blood, sampled in a trial of the OX40 agonist ivuxolimab. The receptors come from an adult with an advanced solid tumor such as melanoma, head and neck, liver or kidney cancer.

This chain connects TRBV7-7 to TRBJ2-2, with D perhaps TRBD2 (6 bases). In germline, CDR1 is SSHAT, CDR2 FNYEAQ (reference sequence). CDR3 length: 17 amino acids. The CDR3 DNA sequence: TGTGCTAGCGGCGAGGGCAGGGCCTACACGAACACCGGGGAGCTGTTTTTT. Translation: CASGEGRAYTNTGELFF.

The chain has TRBV5-6 and TRBJ2-1, with D perhaps TRBD1 (6 bases). Germline CDR1 and CDR2: SGHDT and YYEEEE. The V gene lost 4 bases and the J gene lost 3 bases, with 14 bases spanning the gap. This CDR3 region has 15 residues. The CDR3 DNA sequence: TGTGCCAGCAGCCCAACAGGGAAGTACTACAATGAGCAGTTCTTC. Amino acid sequence: CASSPTGKYYNEQFF.

This rearrangement joins TRBV7-9 to TRBJ2-7; D is undetermined. Germline values: CDR1 SEHNR, CDR2 FQNEAQ (reference sequence). V lost 1 base to trimming and J lost 0 bases, with 7 bases between them. The CDR3 is 14 residues long. For the CDR3, the DNA is TGTGCCAGCAGCTTAGTGGACGTCTCCTACGAGCAGTACTTC. Protein sequence: CASSLVDVSYEQYF.

A single count supports this clone. Compared with germline, one end of the junction differs, possibly owing to a read error. This chain uses TRBV5-3 with TRBJ2-7; D is unresolved. TRBV5-3 is reported as an ORF; its role is uncertain. CDR3 length equals 13 residues. CDR3 nucleotides: TGTGCCAGCAGCTTCGGCAGAGGCTACGAGCAGTACTTC. It translates to CASSFGRGYEQYF.

The genes are TRBV19 and TRBJ2-3, with D unresolved. The V end lost 4 bases, the J end lost 6 bases, and 8 bases lay between the germline ends. The CDR3 sequence is 12 residues long. CDR1 and CDR2 from the germline V gene are LNHDA and SQIVND (reference sequence). DNA for the CDR3: TGTGCCAGTAGTAAGCTTGTCGATACGCAGTATTTT. Amino acid sequence: CASSKLVDTQYF.

The table lists this clone with a count of one. The chain has TRBV6-1 and TRBJ2-5; 13 bases fit TRBD2. The CDR3 extends over 17 amino acids. The V gene's germline CDR1 is MNHNS and CDR2 SASEGT. V trimming: 3 bases; J trimming: 2 bases; junction bases outside the gene matches: 6. In DNA form, the CDR3 reads TGTGCCAGCAGTGATATTCCGGGACTAGCGGGGCAAGAGACCCAGTACTTC. Amino acids: CASSDIPGLAGQETQYF.

This rearrangement joins TRBV11-1 to TRBJ2-2, with 11 positions matching TRBD1. Germline CDR1 SGHAT, CDR2 FQDESV (reference sequence). J was trimmed by 6 bases and V by 4 bases; bases with no gene match: 10. This CDR3 region has 17 residues. The CDR3 nucleotides are TGTGCCAGCAGCTGGTTTCCGGGACAGGGGGTCTCCGGGGAGCTGTTTTTT. This codes for CASSWFPGQGVSGELFF.

This clone was seen a handful of times. V gene TRBV7-9 combines with J gene TRBJ2-7; D possibly corresponds to TRBD1 (8 bases). The ends were cut back, 4 bases at V and 7 bases at J, with 20 bases in the middle. This CDR3 has 15 amino acids. The germline CDR1 and CDR2 sequences are SEHNR and FQNEAQ (reference sequence). The CDR3 region is CASSSAVTGEGEQYF. CDR3 nucleotides: TGTGCCAGCAGCTCAGCGGTGACAGGGGAGGGGGAGCAGTACTTC.

The chain recombines TRBV29-1 with TRBJ1-2; unclear D gene. CDR1 is SQVTM, CDR2 ANQGSEA, per germline. CDR3 size: 11 residues. V was clipped by 5 bases and J by 0 bases, with 4 bases between them. CDR3 DNA sequence: TGCAGCGTTCGATCTAACTATGGCTACACCTTC. It is translated as CSVRSNYGYTF.

This clone was picked up one time. The chain is built from TRBV5-6 and TRBJ1-2; D perhaps matches TRBD1 (5 bases). With 4 bases removed from V and 4 bases from J, the gap between germline ends came to 14 bases. CDR1 and CDR2 from the germline V gene are SGHDT and YYEEEE. The CDR3 is made up of 14 amino acids. The CDR3 coding sequence is TGTGCCAGCAGCCCCGGGGGGGTCGTCTATGGCTACACCTTC. It is translated as CASSPGGVVYGYTF.

The rearrangement links TRBV19 to TRBJ2-1; 9 nucleotides align to TRBD1. CDR3 length: 14 amino acids. Losses at the gene ends were 5 bases for V and 7 bases for J; bases not matched to a gene: 6. Per germline, CDR1 LNHDA and CDR2 SQIVND (reference sequence). The CDR3 DNA reads as TGTGCCAGTAGTTTTGGACAGGGGTCGAATGAGCAGTTCTTC. Protein product: CASSFGQGSNEQFF.

J is TRBJ2-5 and V is TRBV11-3; weak D call: TRBD1 (5 bases). CDR1 and CDR2 (germline): SGHNT, YENEEA. The germline V and J ends were trimmed by 5 bases and 5 bases, with 18 bases remaining between them. The CDR3 has 15 residues. CDR3 protein: CASSPTVGPGETQYF. In DNA form, the CDR3 reads TGTGCCAGCAGCCCCACCGTGGGGCCAGGGGAGACCCAGTACTTC.

The genes are TRBV6-5 and TRBJ2-2; the D is unclear. Per germline, CDR1 MNHEY and CDR2 SVGAGI. V lost 0 bases to trimming and J lost 4 bases, with 9 bases between them. This CDR3 has 15 amino acids. The CDR3 here is CASSYSGYSTGELFF. CDR3 DNA: TGTGCCAGCAGTTACTCAGGGTATAGCACCGGGGAGCTGTTTTTT.

This clone has only one observation. V usage is TRBV29-1 and J usage is TRBJ1-3; tentative D call: TRBD1 (6 bases). The CDR3 runs 13 residues. Germline assignment: CDR1 SQVTM and CDR2 ANQGSEA. Trimming removed 5 bases at V and 1 base at J, with 9 bases between. The CDR3 DNA reads TGCAGCGTTTGGGGGGCTTCTGGAAACACCATATATTTT. It is translated as CSVWGASGNTIYF.

The gene calls are TRBV6-5 and TRBJ2-1, with TRBD2 identical over 8 bases. With 2 bases clipped from V and 8 bases from J, the junction kept 8 bases outside the gene matches. CDR1 is MNHEY and CDR2 is SVGAGI in the germline V gene. There are 15 residues in the CDR3. CDR3 amino acids: CASSYGAGELYEQFF. As DNA, the CDR3 is TGTGCCAGCAGTTACGGAGCGGGAGAGTTATATGAGCAGTTCTTC.

The gene calls are TRBV11-1 and TRBJ1-6; D is uncertain. The CDR3 is 14 residues long. V lost 5 bases and J lost 8, with 13 bases in between. Germline V gives CDR1 SGHAT, CDR2 FQDESV (reference sequence). The CDR3 loop is CASSPIPGDSPLHF. The CDR3 DNA reads as TGTGCCAGCAGCCCGATCCCGGGCGATTCACCCCTCCACTTT.

This chain uses TRBV29-1 with TRBJ1-2, with D possibly matching TRBD1 (6 bases). CDR3 size: 11 residues. CDR1 SQVTM and CDR2 ANQGSEA come from the germline V gene. Deletions cut 5 bases from V and 8 bases from J, with 12 bases between. The CDR3 is CSVTRGYGYTF. The CDR3, as DNA: TGCAGCGTTACCAGGGGTTACGGCTACACCTTC.

The chain joins TRBV11-3 to TRBJ2-7, with TRBD2 matching 10 bases. Germline V gene data show CDR1 as SGHNT and CDR2 as YENEEA. The V segment lost 5 bases and the J segment 3 bases; nucleotides outside the gene matches: 7. The CDR3 covers 15 residues. CDR3 protein: CASSPFVAGGYEQYF. In DNA, the CDR3 is TGTGCCAGCAGCCCGTTCGTAGCGGGAGGCTACGAGCAGTACTTC.

The chain combines TRBV7-9 with TRBJ2-4, with D tentatively TRBD1 (5 bases). V lost 3 bases, J lost 6 bases, and 12 bases lay in between. CDR1 and CDR2 (germline): SEHNR, FQNEAQ (reference sequence). The CDR3 has 14 amino acids. The DNA of the CDR3 is TGTGCCAGCAGCTTGGGGCGGAACCTAAACATTCAGTACTTC. This sequence encodes CASSLGRNLNIQYF.

The J gene is TRBJ2-5, the V gene TRBV11-2; 9 bases match TRBD2. Germline CDR1 reads SGHAT; CDR2 reads FQNNGV. Trimming cost V 4 bases and J 5 bases; bases outside gene matches: 5. This CDR3 is 14 amino acids long. The CDR3 DNA sequence: TGTGCCAGCAGCTCCCTAGCGGGAAGGGAGACCCAGTACTTC. Its protein product is CASSSLAGRETQYF.

The chain has TRBV28 and TRBJ2-1; a possible D gene is TRBD2 (6 bases). CDR1 MDHEN and CDR2 SYDVKM come from the germline V gene. The germline V and J ends were trimmed by 4 bases and 8 bases, with 21 bases remaining between them. The CDR3 is 16 residues long. The DNA of the CDR3 is TGTGCCAGCAGTTCCCCGACCGGGAGCAGTCAGGATGAGCAGTTCTTC. Translating gives CASSSPTGSSQDEQFF.

CDR3: CAWIGGRTDTQYF. The CDR3 bases are TGTGCCTGGATCGGGGGGCGCACAGATACGCAGTATTTT. The chain couples TRBV30 to TRBJ2-3; D perhaps matches TRBD2 (7 bases). CDR3 length: 13 residues. V was shortened by 4 bases and J by 1 base, with 9 bases between the two germline ends. Per the germline V gene, CDR1 is GTSNPN and CDR2 is SVGIG (reference sequence).

This sequence joins TRBV6-5 and TRBJ2-5; D gene uncertain. This CDR3 spans 13 amino acids. Per germline, CDR1 MNHEY and CDR2 SVGAGI. V lost 3 bases, J lost 6 bases, and 11 bases lay in between. The CDR3 here is CASSYRLGKTQYF. Here the CDR3 DNA reads TGTGCCAGCAGTTATAGGTTGGGAAAGACCCAGTACTTC.

The V gene is TRBV11-2, the J gene TRBJ2-5; 11 positions agree with TRBD1. Near its end, the DNA agrees better with TRBJ2-7, so the J call may be wrong. Germline CDR1 is SGHAT and CDR2 is FQNNGV. The CDR3 totals 15 residues. The CDR3 DNA is TGTGCCAGCAGCATCGGACAGGGGGCCTCCTACGAGCAGTACTTC. Its protein is CASSIGQGASYEQYF.

The chain links TRBV7-9 to TRBJ2-7, with TRBD1 matching over 9 bases. J lost 7 bases, V lost 5 bases, and 15 bases had no gene match. CDR1 is SEHNR and CDR2 is FQNEAQ in the germline V gene (reference sequence). The CDR3 loop spans 16 amino acids. The CDR3 protein is CASSLPPGQGGREQYF. CDR3 sequence (DNA): TGTGCCAGCAGCCTACCACCGGGACAGGGAGGCAGGGAGCAGTACTTC.

The chain links TRBV6-1 to TRBJ2-7; 7 bases match TRBD2. V lost 1 base and J lost 6; bases outside the gene matches: 9. CDR1 is MNHNS, CDR2 SASEGT, per germline. The CDR3 totals 15 residues. CDR3 in DNA: TGTGCCAGCAGTGAAGATGCGGGAGAAGTTGTCGAGCAGTACTTC. It encodes CASSEDAGEVVEQYF.